The 29 T cell receptor beta chains below come from one sample, sequenced in a study of T cell responses to AZD1222 COVID-19 vaccine. Clones were read by immunoSEQ multiplex PCR, and TCRdb kept only the in-frame ones, dropping some. The sample has approximately 140,000 clones, more than 75% seen once. This specimen was peripheral blood, taken on day 0 of MenACWY control vaccination. All receptors derive from an adult in good health.

The rearrangement joins TRBV2 to TRBJ2-2; D perhaps matches TRBD2 (5 bases). Germline CDR1 reads SNHLY; CDR2 reads FYNNEI. Trimming took 5 bases from V and 1 from J, leaving 11 bases between them. The CDR3 covers 15 residues. The CDR3 bases are TGTGCCAGCAGTTCCGGGGTGGGGAACACCGGGGAGCTGTTTTTT. Translated, it gives CASSSGVGNTGELFF. Using reference TRBV2 and TRBJ2-2 for the parts outside the CDR3, the full variable domain is EPEVTQTPSHQVTQMGQEVILRCVPISNHLYFYWYRQILGQKVEFLVSFYNNEISEKSEIFDDQFSVERPDGSNFTLKIRSTKLEDSAMYFCASSSGVGNTGELFFGEGSRLTVL.

V and J are TRBV28 and TRBJ2-5, with D perhaps TRBD2 (6 bases). Trimming took off 3 bases at V and 9 bases at J, with 14 bases between the two ends. This CDR3 spans 13 amino acids. From germline, CDR1 is MDHEN and CDR2 SYDVKM. In DNA form, the CDR3 reads TGTGCCAGCAGTTTGGGGGGACCGGGTCCCCAGTACTTC. This translates into CASSLGGPGPQYF.

This clone has only a few counts. The chain is built from TRBV12-5 and TRBJ1-2; possible D gene TRBD1, 5 bases. V was clipped by 5 bases and J by 3 bases, with 16 bases between them. Per the germline V gene, CDR1 is LGHNT and CDR2 is FRNRAP. This CDR3 region has 15 residues. CDR3 coding DNA: TGTGCTAGTGGTCCCCCCGCCTCGGGGGACTATGGCTACACCTTC. Translated, it gives CASGPPASGDYGYTF.

The chain links TRBV2 to TRBJ1-5; D is uncertain. The CDR3 has 15 residues. Trimming stripped 2 bases from V and 8 bases from J, with 16 bases between. In germline, CDR1 is SNHLY, CDR2 FYNNEI. The CDR3: CASSERRLGLKPQHF. CDR3 bases: TGTGCCAGCAGTGAAAGGAGACTCGGACTCAAGCCCCAGCATTTT.

The rearrangement joins TRBV19 to TRBJ1-2; 7 nucleotides match TRBD1. The J segment lost 3 bases and the V segment lost 5 bases, leaving 6 bases of the junction unmatched. CDR3 length: 14 amino acids. Germline CDR1 and CDR2: LNHDA and SQIVND (reference sequence). CDR3 in DNA: TGTGCCAGTAGTGCCTCCGGGACAGACTATGGCTACACCTTC. This codes for CASSASGTDYGYTF.

The chain uses TRBV11-3 and TRBJ1-6; D remains unclear. Trimming removed 3 bases at V and 14 bases at J, with 11 bases between. From germline, CDR1 is SGHNT and CDR2 YENEEA. The CDR3 is 12 amino acids. The CDR3 sequence: CASSFRVKTLHF. The CDR3 nucleotides are TGTGCCAGCAGCTTCCGGGTGAAGACCCTCCACTTT. The full variable domain, completed using reference TRBV11-3 and TRBJ1-6, is EAGVVQSPRYKIIEKKQPVAFWCNPISGHNTLYWYLQNLGQGPELLIRYENEEAVDDSQLPKDRFSAERLKGVDSTLKIQPAELGDSAVYLCASSFRVKTLHFGNGTRLTVT.

The rearrangement links TRBV2 to TRBJ1-1; the match to TRBD1 covers 8 bases. Germline V CDR1 and CDR2: SNHLY, FYNNEI. The CDR3 consists of 14 residues. The V segment lost 7 bases and the J segment 5 bases; nucleotides outside the gene matches: 9. DNA for the CDR3: TGTGCCAGCACCATGGACAGGGTGGTAACTGAAGCTTTCTTT. Its translation is CASTMDRVVTEAFF. Looking up the rest from reference TRBV2 and TRBJ1-1 gives the full variable domain: EPEVTQTPSHQVTQMGQEVILRCVPISNHLYFYWYRQILGQKVEFLVSFYNNEISEKSEIFDDQFSVERPDGSNFTLKIRSTKLEDSAMYFCASTMDRVVTEAFFGQGTRLTVV.

V is TRBV4-1 and J is TRBJ1-2; D might be TRBD1 (6 bases). Per germline, CDR1 MGHRA and CDR2 YSYEKL. This CDR3 comprises 14 residues. Between the trimmed V and J ends, which lost 1 base and 2 bases, there was a span of 8 bases. CDR3 sequence (DNA): TGCGCCAGCAGCCAAGGGACAGCGAACTATGGCTACACCTTC. Amino acids: CASSQGTANYGYTF.

The chain has TRBV18 and TRBJ1-6; D possibly corresponds to TRBD1 (5 bases). Per the germline V gene, CDR1 is KGHSH and CDR2 is LQKENI. This CDR3 comprises 16 residues. The V end lost 3 bases, the J end lost 9 bases, and 18 bases lay between the germline ends. In DNA form, the CDR3 reads TGTGCCAGCTCACCTCTCTCGACAGAACGGGTTTCACCCCTCCACTTT. Protein product: CASSPLSTERVSPLHF.

The chain joins TRBV2 to TRBJ1-2; D is possibly TRBD1 (6 bases). Germline V gives CDR1 SNHLY, CDR2 FYNNEI. This CDR3 has 14 amino acids. Trimming removed 11 bases at V and 8 bases at J, with 24 bases between. The chain's CDR3 is CASAGPYRDKGYTF. The CDR3 DNA is TGTGCCTCCGCAGGGCCCTACCGGGACAAGGGCTACACCTTC.

J is TRBJ1-5 and V is TRBV5-8; TRBD1 might be the D (6 bases). This CDR3 contains 15 residues. Germline CDR1 SGHTS, CDR2 YDEGEE. V gave up 6 bases and J gave up 1 base, with 14 bases separating them. CDR3 in amino acids: CASTTGTTSNQPQHF. DNA of the CDR3: TGTGCCAGCACTACCGGGACAACAAGCAATCAGCCCCAGCATTTT. Supplemented by reference TRBV5-8 and TRBJ1-5, the full variable domain reads EAGVTQSPTHLIKTRGQQATLRCSPISGHTSVYWYQQALGLGLQFLLWYDEGEERNRGNFPPRFSGRQFPNYSSELNVNALELEDSALYLCASTTGTTSNQPQHFGDGTRLSIL.

Only a few counts were recorded for this clone. The chain joins TRBV7-8 to TRBJ1-1; D gene uncertain. Germline CDR1 reads SGHVS; CDR2 reads FQNEAQ. Deletions cut 2 bases from V and 8 bases from J, with 12 bases between. The CDR3 runs 13 residues. CDR3: CASSLSGPFEAFF. The DNA for the CDR3 is TGTGCCAGCAGCTTATCCGGCCCTTTCGAAGCTTTCTTT. Complete variable domain (other parts from reference TRBV7-8 and TRBJ1-1): GAGVSQSPRYKVAKRGQDVALRCDPISGHVSLFWYQQALGQGPEFLTYFQNEAQLDKSGLPSDRFFAERPEGSVSTLKIQRTQQEDSAVYLCASSLSGPFEAFFGQGTRLTVV.

This chain joins TRBV29-1 and TRBJ1-5; TRBD1 matches at 7 bases. Germline CDR1 and CDR2: SQVTM and ANQGSEA. With 7 bases clipped from V and 0 bases from J, the junction kept 3 bases outside the gene matches. The CDR3 has 13 residues. CDR3 DNA: TGCAGCGCCGGGACAGATAGCAATCAGCCCCAGCATTTT. Translated, it gives CSAGTDSNQPQHF. The complete variable domain, with remaining parts taken from reference TRBV29-1 and TRBJ1-5, reads SAVISQKPSRDICQRGTSLTIQCQVDSQVTMMFWYRQQPGQSLTLIATANQGSEATYESGFVIDKFPISRPNLTFSTLTVSNMSPEDSSIYLCSAGTDSNQPQHFGDGTRLSIL.

The V gene is TRBV7-6, the J gene TRBJ1-6, with 9 positions matching TRBD1. There are 15 residues in the CDR3. Germline V gives CDR1 SGHVS, CDR2 FNYEAQ. V gave up 4 bases and J gave up 8 bases; unmatched junction bases: 6. CDR3 sequence (DNA): TGTGCCAGCAGCTCAGCGGGACAGGGATATTCACCCCTCCACTTT. Its protein is CASSSAGQGYSPLHF.

Only one count was recorded for this clone. V gene TRBV9 combines with J gene TRBJ2-1, with a weak D call TRBD2 (6 bases). Germline values: CDR1 SGDLS, CDR2 YYNGEE. V dropped 0 bases and J dropped 0 bases, with 10 bases sitting between them. This CDR3 comprises 16 residues. CDR3 nucleotides: TGTGCCAGCAGCGTAGTTGCGGGGAGCTCCTACAATGAGCAGTTCTTC. Translating gives CASSVVAGSSYNEQFF. Using reference TRBV9 and TRBJ2-1 for the parts outside the CDR3, the full variable domain is DSGVTQTPKHLITATGQRVTLRCSPRSGDLSVYWYQQSLDQGLQFLIQYYNGEERAKGNILERFSAQQFPDLHSELNLSSLELGDSALYFCASSVVAGSSYNEQFFGPGTRLTVL.

The J gene is TRBJ1-2, the V gene TRBV18, with D maybe TRBD1 (6 bases). The V gene lost 6 bases and the J gene lost 4 bases, with 15 bases spanning the gap. Germline V gives CDR1 KGHSH, CDR2 LQKENI. The CDR3 is made up of 14 amino acids. CDR3 residues: CASSRGAQSYGYTF. The DNA for the CDR3 is TGTGCCAGCTCTCGGGGGGCACAGAGCTATGGCTACACCTTC. Filled out from reference TRBV18 and TRBJ1-2, the complete variable domain reads NAGVMQNPRHLVRRRGQEARLRCSPMKGHSHVYWYRQLPEEGLKFMVYLQKENIIDESGMPKERFSAEFPKEGPSILRIQQVVRGDSAAYFCASSRGAQSYGYTFGSGTRLTVV.

The V and J genes are TRBV11-2 and TRBJ2-3; the D gene is possibly TRBD2 (6 bases). Trimming removed 8 bases from V and 5 bases from J, with 17 bases in between. The germline V gene has CDR1 SGHAT and CDR2 FQNNGV. CDR3 length equals 14 residues. Here the CDR3 reads CASQVGRGRDTQYF. CDR3 DNA: TGTGCCAGCCAGGTGGGGCGGGGCAGAGATACGCAGTATTTT. Filled out from reference TRBV11-2 and TRBJ2-3, the complete variable domain reads EAGVAQSPRYKIIEKRQSVAFWCNPISGHATLYWYQQILGQGPKLLIQFQNNGVVDDSQLPKDRFSAERLKGVDSTLKIQPAKLEDSAVYLCASQVGRGRDTQYFGPGTRLTVL.

The chain uses TRBV10-3 and TRBJ1-2, with a weak D call TRBD1 (5 bases). V was trimmed by 3 bases and J by 3 bases, leaving 8 bases between them. The length of the CDR3 is 13 residues. The V gene's germline CDR1 is ENHRY and CDR2 SYGVKD. This CDR3 is CAISDQGYYGYTF. CDR3 DNA sequence: TGTGCCATCAGTGACCAGGGATACTATGGCTACACCTTC.

The gene calls are TRBV5-1 and TRBJ1-4; the D gene is possibly TRBD1 (5 bases). This CDR3 spans 14 amino acids. The germline V gene encodes CDR1 SGHRS and CDR2 YFSETQ. The germline V and J ends were trimmed by 5 bases and 8 bases, with 16 bases remaining between them. CDR3 nucleotides: TGCGCCAGCAGTCATAAAGGGGAGAGGGAAAAACTGTTTTTT. As protein: CASSHKGEREKLFF.

This rearrangement joins TRBV6-5 to TRBJ1-5; unclear D gene. This CDR3 is 12 amino acids long. CDR1 MNHEY and CDR2 SVGAGI come from the germline V gene. The germline V and J ends were trimmed by 7 bases and 3 bases, with 7 bases remaining between them. This chain's CDR3 is CASTQSNQPQHF. The CDR3 region has the DNA TGTGCCAGCACCCAATCCAATCAGCCCCAGCATTTT.

The chain is built from TRBV3-1 (or the pseudogene TRBV3-2) and TRBJ1-2; D gene unclear. CDR1 and CDR2 from the germline V gene are LGHDT and YNNKEL (reference sequence). The germline V and J ends were trimmed by 1 base and 3 bases, with 12 bases remaining between them. The CDR3 runs to 15 residues. The CDR3 DNA sequence: TGTGCCAGCAGCCAAGGAGGGCCCAGGCACTATGGCTACACCTTC. Protein: CASSQGGPRHYGYTF.

The rearrangement uses TRBV19 and TRBJ1-5; D is perhaps TRBD1 (5 bases). The CDR3 is 15 residues long. Between the trimmed V and J ends, which lost 1 base and 0 bases, there was a span of 7 bases. Germline V gene data show CDR1 as LNHDA and CDR2 as SQIVND (reference sequence). In nucleotides, the CDR3 is TGTGCCAGTAGTATAGGACAGTATAGCAATCAGCCCCAGCATTTT. This codes for CASSIGQYSNQPQHF.

This chain links TRBV9 with TRBJ2-2; TRBD2 aligns across 8 bases. The CDR3 is 16 amino acids. Germline V gene lookup returns CDR1 SGDLS and CDR2 YYNGEE. V shed 0 bases, J shed 0 bases, and the junction held 1 base outside the gene matches. CDR3 bases: TGTGCCAGCAGCGTAGCTAGCGGGCCGAACACCGGGGAGCTGTTTTTT. Its translation: CASSVASGPNTGELFF. The full variable domain, in which reference TRBV9 and TRBJ2-2 provide the parts outside the CDR3, is DSGVTQTPKHLITATGQRVTLRCSPRSGDLSVYWYQQSLDQGLQFLIQYYNGEERAKGNILERFSAQQFPDLHSELNLSSLELGDSALYFCASSVASGPNTGELFFGEGSRLTVL.

In DNA, the CDR3 is TGTGCCACCCGGACCGGACAGGGGACCTCCAATCAGCCCCAGCATTTT. Amino acid sequence: CATRTGQGTSNQPQHF. J is TRBJ1-5 and V is TRBV19; 9 bases line up with TRBD1. The V gene end was trimmed by 10 bases and the J gene end by 3 bases; junction bases not matched to a gene: 13. CDR3 length equals 16 residues. The germline V gene encodes CDR1 LNHDA and CDR2 SQIVND (reference sequence). Filled out from reference TRBV19 and TRBJ1-5, the complete variable domain reads DGGITQSPKYLFRKEGQNVTLSCEQNLNHDAMYWYRQDPGQGLRLIYYSQIVNDFQKGDIAEGYSVSREKKESFPLTVTSAQKNPTAFYLCATRTGQGTSNQPQHFGDGTRLSIL.

V is TRBV7-9 and J is TRBJ1-4; the match to TRBD1 covers 7 bases. Germline assignment: CDR1 SEHNR and CDR2 FQNEAQ (reference sequence). V shed 2 bases, J shed 8 bases, and the junction held 5 bases outside the gene matches. The CDR3 consists of 14 residues. In nucleotides, the CDR3 is TGTGCCAGCAGCTTATCAGGGGGAAGAGAAAAACTGTTTTTT. Residues: CASSLSGGREKLFF.

With regard to this clone: The junction and the germline gene differ at one end; a read error may be behind it. The chain has TRBV25-1 and TRBJ1-6; 7 bases fit TRBD1. Looked up from germline, CDR1 is MGHDK and CDR2 is SYGVNS. The CDR3 is 14 residues long. CDR3 coding DNA: TGTGCCTGCAGCAGGACAGGCAAGAATTCACCCCTCCACTTT. As protein: CACSRTGKNSPLHF.

This rearrangement joins TRBV20-1 to TRBJ1-2; unclear D gene. Germline CDR1 reads DFQATT; CDR2 reads SNEGSKA (reference sequence). The CDR3 contains 11 residues. Trimming pared 3 bases from V and 8 bases from J, leaving 10 bases between. The CDR3: CSASVRRGYTF. The CDR3 nucleotides read TGCAGTGCTAGTGTCCGACGAGGCTACACCTTC.

This clone was seen just once. V usage is TRBV5-4 and J usage is TRBJ2-2; 7 nucleotides line up with TRBD1. CDR1 and CDR2 from the germline V gene are SGHNT and YYREEE (reference sequence). This CDR3 is 14 amino acids long. V was clipped by 0 bases and J by 6 bases; unmatched bases: 2. The CDR3 nucleotides are TGTGCCAGCAGCTTGGTAGGGGGCCCCGGGGAGCTGTTTTTT. Translation: CASSLVGGPGELFF.

This sequence joins TRBV11-2 and TRBJ2-1, with TRBD2 matching over 7 bases. The CDR3 spans 15 residues. V shed 4 bases, J shed 9 bases, and the junction held 12 bases outside the gene matches. CDR1 and CDR2 from the germline V gene are SGHAT and FQNNGV. Here the CDR3 reads CASSSGTIIVSEQFF. In DNA form, the CDR3 reads TGTGCCAGCAGCTCGGGGACTATTATAGTCAGTGAGCAGTTCTTC.